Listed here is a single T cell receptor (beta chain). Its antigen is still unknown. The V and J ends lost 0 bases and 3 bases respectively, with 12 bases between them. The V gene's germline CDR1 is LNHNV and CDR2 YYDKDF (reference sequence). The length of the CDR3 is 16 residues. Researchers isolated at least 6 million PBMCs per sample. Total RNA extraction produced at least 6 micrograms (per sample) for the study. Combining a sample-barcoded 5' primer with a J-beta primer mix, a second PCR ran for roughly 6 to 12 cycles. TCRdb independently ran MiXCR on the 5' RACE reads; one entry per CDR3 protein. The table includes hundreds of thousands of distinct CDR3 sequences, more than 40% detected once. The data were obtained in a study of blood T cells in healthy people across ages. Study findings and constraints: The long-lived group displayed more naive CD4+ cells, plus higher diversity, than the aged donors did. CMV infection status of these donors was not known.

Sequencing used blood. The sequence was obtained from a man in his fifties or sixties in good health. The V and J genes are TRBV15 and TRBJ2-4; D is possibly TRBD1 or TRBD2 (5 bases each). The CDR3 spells CATSRDLRGGKNIQYF. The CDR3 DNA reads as TGTGCCACCAGCAGAGATCTGAGGGGCGGCAAAAACATTCAGTACTTC.